The present entry profiles one T cell receptor beta chain with its context. Its antigen is still unknown. The data were taken from a study of human T cells and chemical hapten exposure. Study background: Patch tests containing 0.01% DPC, applied to the upper back, were read at 6 days. The study traced per-sample TCR yield variation mainly to small differences in pooled library volumes.

One entry per CDR3 protein, called by TCRdb with MiXCR from the RACE reads. The repertoire holds a few hundred thousand distinct CDR3 sequences, with 7.5% to 9% as singletons. Findings of the study overall: Alopecia in all donors means immunity may differ from healthy individuals.

V was clipped by 5 bases and J by 4 bases; unmatched bases: 4. The CDR3 is made up of 14 amino acids. Germline V lookup: CDR1 ENHRY, CDR2 SYGVKD. Sample time point: pre-sensitization, week 0. Treatment: therapeutic diphenylcyclopropenone sensitization with weekly scalp DPC. Sequenced here: whole blood, sampled in connection with sensitization to the hapten diphenylcyclopropenone (DPC). This rearrangement joins TRBV10-3 to TRBJ2-3; 9 nucleotides agree with TRBD1. The clonotype was recovered from a man aged 18 to 30 with alopecia areata. Some clones in this sample may be carry-over from other donors' samples. The CDR3 spells CAISPGQGPDTQYF. The CDR3, as DNA: TGTGCCATCAGTCCGGGACAGGGACCAGATACGCAGTATTTT.